This T cell receptor (beta chain) came from a study of blood T cell repertoires in COVID-19. Study-wide background: In each case, the material was cDNA or gDNA derived from T cells, B-cell-depleted T cells, or PBMCs.

Original data processing: The authors estimated nucleated cell counts from reference gene primer amplification. This table comes from immunoSEQ multiplex PCR, and its TCRdb copy is limited to in-frame clones, with some not included. That table gives V, J and clone size, and the DNA gave D and trimming. This repertoire shows 200,000 to 300,000 clones, more than 70% found once; its top ten account for 2% to 2.5%. Looked up from germline, CDR1 is KGHDR and CDR2 is SFDVKD. V was cut by 4 bases and J by 0 bases, with 13 bases left in between. The CDR3 consists of 16 residues. V is TRBV24-1 and J is TRBJ2-3, with D possibly being TRBD1 (5 bases). Sample: PBMCs or T cells enriched from blood (not recorded which). The source is a middle-aged woman with acute COVID-19. The DNA of the CDR3 is TGTGCCACCAGTGACAGGGTGCCCTCAAGCACAGATACGCAGTATTTT. This gives the protein CATSDRVPSSTDTQYF.